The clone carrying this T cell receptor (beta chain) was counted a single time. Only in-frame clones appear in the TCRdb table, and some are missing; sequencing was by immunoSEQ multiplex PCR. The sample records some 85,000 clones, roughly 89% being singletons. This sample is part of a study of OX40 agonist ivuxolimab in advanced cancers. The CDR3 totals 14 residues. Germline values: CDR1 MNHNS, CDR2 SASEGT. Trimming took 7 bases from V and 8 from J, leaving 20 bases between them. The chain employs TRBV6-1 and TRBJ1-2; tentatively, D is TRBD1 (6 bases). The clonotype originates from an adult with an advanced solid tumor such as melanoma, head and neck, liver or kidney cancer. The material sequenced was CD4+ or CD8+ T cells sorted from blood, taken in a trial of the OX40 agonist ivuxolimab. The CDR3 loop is CASTDRGGAVGYTF. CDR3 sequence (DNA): TGTGCCAGCACCGATAGGGGGGGCGCTGTAGGCTACACCTTC.